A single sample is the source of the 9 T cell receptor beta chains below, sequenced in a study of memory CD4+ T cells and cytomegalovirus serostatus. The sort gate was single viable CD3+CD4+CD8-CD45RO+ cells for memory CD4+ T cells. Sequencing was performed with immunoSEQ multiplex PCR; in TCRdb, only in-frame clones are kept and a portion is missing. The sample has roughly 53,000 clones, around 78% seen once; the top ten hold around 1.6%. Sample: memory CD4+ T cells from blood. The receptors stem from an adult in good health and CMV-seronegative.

The CDR3 DNA is TGCGCCAGCAGCTTGGAGTCTGGGAGAACTGAAGCTTTCTTT. Protein product: CASSLESGRTEAFF. This sequence joins TRBV5-1 and TRBJ1-1, with D hard to call. The CDR3 runs 14 residues. Germline CDR1 SGHRS, CDR2 YFSETQ. V was cut by 0 bases and J by 5 bases, with 11 bases left in between.

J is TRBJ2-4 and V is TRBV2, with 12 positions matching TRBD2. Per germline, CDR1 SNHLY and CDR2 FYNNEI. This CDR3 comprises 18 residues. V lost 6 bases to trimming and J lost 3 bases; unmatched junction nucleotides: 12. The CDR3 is CASSRETSGGSGKNIQYF. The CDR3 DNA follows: TGTGCCAGCAGCAGAGAGACTAGCGGGGGAAGCGGCAAAAACATTCAGTACTTC.

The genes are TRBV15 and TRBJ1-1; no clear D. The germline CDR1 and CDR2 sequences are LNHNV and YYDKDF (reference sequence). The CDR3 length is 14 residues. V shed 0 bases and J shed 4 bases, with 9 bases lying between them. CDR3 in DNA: TGTGCCACCAGCAGAGATCGCCTCGTCACTGAAGCTTTCTTT. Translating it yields CATSRDRLVTEAFF.

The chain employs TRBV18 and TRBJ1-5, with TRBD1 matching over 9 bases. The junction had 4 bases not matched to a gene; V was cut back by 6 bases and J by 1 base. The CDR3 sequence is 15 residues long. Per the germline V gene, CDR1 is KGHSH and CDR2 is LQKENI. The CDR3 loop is CASSQTGGSNQPQHF. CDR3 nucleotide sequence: TGTGCCAGCTCCCAAACAGGGGGCAGCAATCAGCCCCAGCATTTT.

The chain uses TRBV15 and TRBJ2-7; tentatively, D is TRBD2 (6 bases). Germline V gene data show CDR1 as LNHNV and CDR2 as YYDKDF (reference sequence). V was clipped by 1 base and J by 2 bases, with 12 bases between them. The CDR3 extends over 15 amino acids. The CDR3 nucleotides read TGTGCCACCAGCAGAGGGGAGGACTACCCCTACGAGCAGTACTTC. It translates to CATSRGEDYPYEQYF.

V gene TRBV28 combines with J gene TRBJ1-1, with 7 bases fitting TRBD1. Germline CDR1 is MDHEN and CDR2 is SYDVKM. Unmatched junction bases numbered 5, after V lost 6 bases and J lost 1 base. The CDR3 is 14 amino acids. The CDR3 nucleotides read TGTGCCAGCAGGCTGACAGGGAGGAACACTGAAGCTTTCTTT. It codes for CASRLTGRNTEAFF.

The CDR3 bases are TGTGCCACCAGCACCAGGGAGACTGGAAACACCATATATTTT. Its protein is CATSTRETGNTIYF. The chain carries TRBV15 and TRBJ1-3; TRBD1 might be the D (5 bases). V was cut by 4 bases and J by 2 bases, with 9 bases left in between. This CDR3 spans 14 amino acids. Germline V gene data show CDR1 as LNHNV and CDR2 as YYDKDF (reference sequence).

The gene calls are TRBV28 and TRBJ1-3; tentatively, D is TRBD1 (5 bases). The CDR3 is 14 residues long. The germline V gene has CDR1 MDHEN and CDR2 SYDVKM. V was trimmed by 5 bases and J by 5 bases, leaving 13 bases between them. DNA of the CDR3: TGTGCCAGCAGTCTCGGGGGGTCTCGAAACACCATATATTTT. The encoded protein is CASSLGGSRNTIYF.

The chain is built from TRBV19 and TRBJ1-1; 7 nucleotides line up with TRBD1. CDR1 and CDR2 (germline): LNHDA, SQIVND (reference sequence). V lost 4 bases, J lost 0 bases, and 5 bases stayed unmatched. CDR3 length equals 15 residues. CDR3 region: CASSRQGVMNTEAFF. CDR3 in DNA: TGTGCCAGTAGTAGACAGGGTGTTATGAACACTGAAGCTTTCTTT.